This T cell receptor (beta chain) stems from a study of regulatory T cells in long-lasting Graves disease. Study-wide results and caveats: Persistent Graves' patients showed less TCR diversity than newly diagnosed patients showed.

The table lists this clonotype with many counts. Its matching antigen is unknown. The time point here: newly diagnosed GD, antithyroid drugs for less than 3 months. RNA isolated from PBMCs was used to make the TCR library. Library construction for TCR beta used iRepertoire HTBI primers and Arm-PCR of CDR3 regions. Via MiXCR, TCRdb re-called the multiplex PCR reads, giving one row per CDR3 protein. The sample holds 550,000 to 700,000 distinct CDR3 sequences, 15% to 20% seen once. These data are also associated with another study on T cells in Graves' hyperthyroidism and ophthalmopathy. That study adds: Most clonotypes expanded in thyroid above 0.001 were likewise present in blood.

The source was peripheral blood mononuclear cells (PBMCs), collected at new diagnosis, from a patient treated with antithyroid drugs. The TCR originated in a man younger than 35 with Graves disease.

The CDR3, as DNA: TGCGCCAGCAGTGCAGGGTCGAACTATGGCTACACCTTC. The encoded protein is CASSAGSNYGYTF. This rearrangement joins TRBV10-1 to TRBJ1-2; TRBD1 might be the D (5 bases). The V gene lost 4 bases and the J gene lost 2 bases, with 8 bases spanning the gap. This CDR3 has 13 amino acids. Germline CDR1 WNHNN, CDR2 SYGVQD (reference sequence).